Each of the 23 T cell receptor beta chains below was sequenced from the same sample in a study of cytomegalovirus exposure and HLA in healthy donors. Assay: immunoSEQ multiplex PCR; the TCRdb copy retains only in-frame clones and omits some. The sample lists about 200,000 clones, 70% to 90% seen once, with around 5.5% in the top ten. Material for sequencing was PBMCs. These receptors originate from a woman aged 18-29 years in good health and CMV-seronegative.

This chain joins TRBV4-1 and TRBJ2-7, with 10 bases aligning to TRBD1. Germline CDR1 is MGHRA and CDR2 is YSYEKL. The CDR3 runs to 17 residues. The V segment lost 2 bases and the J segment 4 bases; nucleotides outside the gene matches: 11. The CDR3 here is CASSQTPRDRGSYEQYF. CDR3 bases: TGCGCCAGCAGCCAAACCCCTCGGGACAGGGGTAGTTACGAGCAGTACTTC.

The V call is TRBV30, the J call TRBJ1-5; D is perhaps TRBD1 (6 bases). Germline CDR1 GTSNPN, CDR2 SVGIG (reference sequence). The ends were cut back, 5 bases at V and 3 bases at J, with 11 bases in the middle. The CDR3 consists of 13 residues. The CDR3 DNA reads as TGTGCCTGGGCACGGGACAACAATCAGCCCCAGCATTTT. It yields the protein CAWARDNNQPQHF.

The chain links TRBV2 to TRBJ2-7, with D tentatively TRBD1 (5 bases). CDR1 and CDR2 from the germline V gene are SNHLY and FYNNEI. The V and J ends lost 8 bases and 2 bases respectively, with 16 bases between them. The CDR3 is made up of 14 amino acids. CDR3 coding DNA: TGTGCCAGCTGGGAAGGGGCGAACACCTACGAGCAGTACTTC. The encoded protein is CASWEGANTYEQYF.

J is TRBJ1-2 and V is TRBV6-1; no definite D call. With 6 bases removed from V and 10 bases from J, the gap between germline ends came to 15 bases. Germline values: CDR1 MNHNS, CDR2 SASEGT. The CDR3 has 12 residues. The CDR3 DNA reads TGTGCCAGCAGAGCCAAACTCTTCGCCTACACCTTC. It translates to CASRAKLFAYTF.

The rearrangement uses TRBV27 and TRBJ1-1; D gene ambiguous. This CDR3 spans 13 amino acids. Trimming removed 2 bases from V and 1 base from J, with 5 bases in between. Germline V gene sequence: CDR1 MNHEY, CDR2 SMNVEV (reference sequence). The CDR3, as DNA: TGTGCCAGCAGTTTACGGGAGAACACTGAAGCTTTCTTT. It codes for CASSLRENTEAFF.

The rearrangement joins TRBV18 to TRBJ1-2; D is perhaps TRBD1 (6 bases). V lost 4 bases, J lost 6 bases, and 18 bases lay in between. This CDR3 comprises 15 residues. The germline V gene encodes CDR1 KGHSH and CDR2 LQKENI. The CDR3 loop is CASSLQGLTDDGYTF. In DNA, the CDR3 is TGTGCCAGCTCACTACAGGGCCTAACTGACGATGGCTACACCTTC.

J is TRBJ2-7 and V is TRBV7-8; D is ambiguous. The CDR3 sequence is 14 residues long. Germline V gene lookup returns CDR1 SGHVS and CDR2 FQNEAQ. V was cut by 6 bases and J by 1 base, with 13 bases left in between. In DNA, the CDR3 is TGTGCCAGCAGACCGCTACGAGTATCCTACGAGCAGTACTTC. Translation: CASRPLRVSYEQYF. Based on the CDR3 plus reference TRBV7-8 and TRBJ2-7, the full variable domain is GAGVSQSPRYKVAKRGQDVALRCDPISGHVSLFWYQQALGQGPEFLTYFQNEAQLDKSGLPSDRFFAERPEGSVSTLKIQRTQQEDSAVYLCASRPLRVSYEQYFGPGTRLTVT.

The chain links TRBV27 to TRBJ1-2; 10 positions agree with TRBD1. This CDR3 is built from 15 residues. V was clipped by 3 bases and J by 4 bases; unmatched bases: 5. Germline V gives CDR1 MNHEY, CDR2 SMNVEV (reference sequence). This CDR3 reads CASSLGTGESYGYTF. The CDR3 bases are TGTGCCAGCAGTTTGGGGACAGGGGAGTCCTATGGCTACACCTTC.

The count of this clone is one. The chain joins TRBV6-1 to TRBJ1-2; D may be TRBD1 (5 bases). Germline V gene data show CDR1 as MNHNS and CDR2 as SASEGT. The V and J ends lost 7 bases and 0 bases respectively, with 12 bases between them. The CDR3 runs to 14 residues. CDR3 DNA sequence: TGTGCCAGCAACTCGGGACTCTCTAACTATGGCTACACCTTC. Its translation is CASNSGLSNYGYTF.

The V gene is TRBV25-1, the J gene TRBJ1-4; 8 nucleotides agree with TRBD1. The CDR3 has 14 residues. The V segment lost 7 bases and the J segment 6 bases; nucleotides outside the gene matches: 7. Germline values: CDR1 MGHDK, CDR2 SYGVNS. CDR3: CASNNRGGDEKLFF. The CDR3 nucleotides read TGTGCCAGCAATAACAGGGGGGGGGATGAAAAACTGTTTTTT.

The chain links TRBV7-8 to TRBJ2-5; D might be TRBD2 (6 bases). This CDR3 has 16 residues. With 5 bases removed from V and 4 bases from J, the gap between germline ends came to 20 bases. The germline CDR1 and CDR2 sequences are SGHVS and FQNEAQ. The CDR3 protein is CASSPIGSRGAETQYF. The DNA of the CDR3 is TGTGCCAGCAGCCCCATAGGGTCGCGGGGAGCAGAGACCCAGTACTTC.

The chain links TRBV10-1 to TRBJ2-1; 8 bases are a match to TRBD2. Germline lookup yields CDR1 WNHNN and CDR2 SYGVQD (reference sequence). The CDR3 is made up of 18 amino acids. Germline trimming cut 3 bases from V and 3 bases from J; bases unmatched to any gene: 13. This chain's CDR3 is CASSEERGGLAGYNEQFF. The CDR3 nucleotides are TGCGCCAGCAGTGAAGAGCGGGGCGGACTAGCAGGCTACAATGAGCAGTTCTTC.

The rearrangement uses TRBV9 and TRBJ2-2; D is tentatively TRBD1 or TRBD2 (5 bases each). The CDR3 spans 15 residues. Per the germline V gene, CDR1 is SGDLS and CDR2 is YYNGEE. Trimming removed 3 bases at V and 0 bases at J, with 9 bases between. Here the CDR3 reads CASSAGTANTGELFF. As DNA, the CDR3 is TGTGCCAGCAGCGCCGGGACGGCGAACACCGGGGAGCTGTTTTTT.

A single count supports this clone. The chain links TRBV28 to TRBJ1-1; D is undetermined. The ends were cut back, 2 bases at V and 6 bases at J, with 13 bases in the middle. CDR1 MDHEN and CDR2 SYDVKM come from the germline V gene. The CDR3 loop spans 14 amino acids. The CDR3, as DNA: TGTGCCAGCAGTTTACCTCAGTGGGGTCCTGAAGCTTTCTTT. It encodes CASSLPQWGPEAFF.

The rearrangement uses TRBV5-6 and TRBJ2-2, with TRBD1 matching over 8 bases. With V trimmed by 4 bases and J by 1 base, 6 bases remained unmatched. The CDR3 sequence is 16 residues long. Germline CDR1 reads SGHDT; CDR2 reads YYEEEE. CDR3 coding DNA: TGTGCCAGCAGCCCGCTTACAGGGGGGAACACCGGGGAGCTGTTTTTT. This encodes CASSPLTGGNTGELFF.

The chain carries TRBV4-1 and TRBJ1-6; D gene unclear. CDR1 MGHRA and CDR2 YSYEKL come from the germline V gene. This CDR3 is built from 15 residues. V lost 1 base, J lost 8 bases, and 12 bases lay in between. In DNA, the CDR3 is TGCGCCAGCAGCCAAGTCGCAGAAACATATTCACCCCTCCACTTT. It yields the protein CASSQVAETYSPLHF.

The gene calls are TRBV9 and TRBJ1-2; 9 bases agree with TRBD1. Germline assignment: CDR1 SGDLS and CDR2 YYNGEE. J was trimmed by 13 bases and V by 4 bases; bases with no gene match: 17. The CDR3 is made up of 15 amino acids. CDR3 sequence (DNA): TGTGCCAGCAGCTATACACCGGGACAGGGCTCGTTTTGCACCTTC. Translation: CASSYTPGQGSFCTF.

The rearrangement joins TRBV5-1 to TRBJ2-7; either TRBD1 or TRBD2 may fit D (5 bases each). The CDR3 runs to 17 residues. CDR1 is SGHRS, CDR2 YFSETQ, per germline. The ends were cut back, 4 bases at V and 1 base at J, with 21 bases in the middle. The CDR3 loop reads CASSHRPGDVGSYEQYF. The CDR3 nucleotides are TGCGCCAGCAGCCACCGTCCCGGGGACGTAGGATCCTACGAGCAGTACTTC.

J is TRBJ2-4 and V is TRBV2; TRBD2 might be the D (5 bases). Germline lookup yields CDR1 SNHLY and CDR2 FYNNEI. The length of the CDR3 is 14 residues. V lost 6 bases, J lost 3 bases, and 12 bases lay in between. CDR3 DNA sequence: TGTGCCAGCAGGGGAGTGGGCGGCAAAAACATTCAGTACTTC. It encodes CASRGVGGKNIQYF.

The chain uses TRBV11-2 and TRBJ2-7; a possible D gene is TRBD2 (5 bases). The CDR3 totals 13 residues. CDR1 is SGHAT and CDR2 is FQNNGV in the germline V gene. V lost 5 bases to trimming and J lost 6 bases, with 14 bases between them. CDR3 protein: CASSIRSGIEQYF. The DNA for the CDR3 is TGTGCCAGCAGCATTCGAAGCGGAATCGAGCAGTACTTC.

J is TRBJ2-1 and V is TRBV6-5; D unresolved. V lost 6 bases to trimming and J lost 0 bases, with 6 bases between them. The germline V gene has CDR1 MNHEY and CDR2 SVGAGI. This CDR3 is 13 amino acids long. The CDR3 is CASRRSSYNEQFF. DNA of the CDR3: TGTGCCAGCAGGAGGAGCTCCTACAATGAGCAGTTCTTC.

CDR3: CASSPPGGARQPQHF. The CDR3 DNA follows: TGTGCCAGCTCACCACCGGGAGGAGCGAGGCAGCCCCAGCATTTT. J is TRBJ1-5 and V is TRBV18; D not resolved. This CDR3 spans 15 amino acids. Trimming cost V 0 bases and J 7 bases, with 13 bases left between them. CDR1 is KGHSH and CDR2 is LQKENI in the germline V gene.

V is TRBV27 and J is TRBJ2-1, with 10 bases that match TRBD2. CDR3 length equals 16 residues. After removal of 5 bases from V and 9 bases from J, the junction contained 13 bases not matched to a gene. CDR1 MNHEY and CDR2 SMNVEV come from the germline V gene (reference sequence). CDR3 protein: CASSPLLAGDMGEQFF. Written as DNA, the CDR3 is TGTGCCAGCAGTCCCCTCCTAGCGGGAGATATGGGTGAGCAGTTCTTC.